The 20 T cell receptor beta chains given below trace back to one sample, sequenced in a study of early T cells in non-severe SARS-CoV-2 infection. A single record per CDR3 protein comes from TCRdb applying MiXCR to the 5' RACE reads. The sample lists some 60,000 distinct CDR3 sequences; over 7.5% were seen once. Specimen: whole blood. All receptors come from an adult who was a healthcare worker with PCR-confirmed SARS-CoV-2 infection or an uninfected control (not recorded which).

This clonotype was counted at least ten times. The chain uses TRBV19 and TRBJ2-5; 8 nucleotides agree with TRBD1. The trim removed 5 bases at V and 4 bases at J, leaving 3 bases unmatched. Germline values: CDR1 LNHDA, CDR2 SQIVND (reference sequence). The CDR3 is made up of 13 amino acids. The CDR3: CASSVDRAETQYF. The CDR3 DNA reads TGTGCCAGTAGTGTGGACAGGGCAGAGACCCAGTACTTC.

This clonotype came up a few times. A much larger clone lies one base from this, so it may be a read error. J is TRBJ2-1 and V is TRBV7-6, with D possibly being TRBD1 or TRBD2 (5 bases each). This CDR3 region has 16 residues. Germline V gives CDR1 SGHVS, CDR2 FNYEAQ. Trimming stripped 1 base from V and 4 bases from J, with 14 bases between. The CDR3 region has the DNA TGTGCCAGCAGCTTAGAGGGGAGTCGGGCTTACAATGAGCAGTTCTTC. Protein product: CASSLEGSRAYNEQFF. The full variable domain, in which reference TRBV7-6 and TRBJ2-1 provide the parts outside the CDR3, is GAGVSQSPRYKVTKRGQDVALRCDPISGHVSLYWYRQALGQGPEFLTYFNYEAQQDKSGLPNDRFSAERPEGSISTLTIQRTEQRDSAMYRCASSLEGSRAYNEQFFGPGTRLTVL.

This chain joins TRBV6-2 or TRBV6-3 and TRBJ1-2; D is unresolved. CDR1 and CDR2 (germline): MNHEY, SVGEGT. V lost 3 bases to trimming and J lost 5 bases, with 7 bases between them. The CDR3 is 12 residues long. CDR3 residues: CASSYQGYGYTF. CDR3 bases: TGTGCCAGCAGTTATCAAGGATATGGCTACACCTTC.

This clonotype was picked up many times. The chain uses TRBV2 and TRBJ2-7; 9 bases fit TRBD2. This CDR3 region has 15 residues. The V segment lost 2 bases and the J segment 6 bases; nucleotides outside the gene matches: 8. The germline gives CDR1 SNHLY, CDR2 FYNNEI. Here the CDR3 DNA reads TGTGCCAGCAGTGAACTAATAGCGGGAGTCTCCGAGCAGTACTTC. This sequence encodes CASSELIAGVSEQYF. Complete variable domain (other parts from reference TRBV2 and TRBJ2-7): EPEVTQTPSHQVTQMGQEVILRCVPISNHLYFYWYRQILGQKVEFLVSFYNNEISEKSEIFDDQFSVERPDGSNFTLKIRSTKLEDSAMYFCASSELIAGVSEQYFGPGTRLTVT.

This clonotype occurred a few times. J is TRBJ1-5 and V is TRBV12-3 or TRBV12-4; perhaps TRBD1 as D (6 bases). CDR3 length: 15 residues. Deletions cut 6 bases from V and 3 bases from J, with 15 bases between. CDR3 DNA: TGTGCCAGCAGAGGGGGTGCAGGGGACAATCAGCCCCAGCATTTT. This gives the protein CASRGGAGDNQPQHF.

V usage is TRBV12-3 or TRBV12-4 and J usage is TRBJ2-5; 11 bases map to TRBD1. V dropped 6 bases and J dropped 4; count of bases not matched to a gene: 13. This CDR3 is built from 17 residues. The CDR3 coding sequence is TGTGCCAGCAGACCAGGACAGGGGGCCCCCAGGGGAGAGACCCAGTACTTC. It codes for CASRPGQGAPRGETQYF.

This clonotype appeared many times. The chain recombines TRBV18 with TRBJ2-7; D possibly corresponds to TRBD1 (6 bases). Trimming took 4 bases from V and 3 from J, leaving 10 bases between them. The CDR3 is 13 residues long. Germline V gene lookup returns CDR1 KGHSH and CDR2 LQKENI. The CDR3: CASSHGQNYEQYF. The CDR3 DNA reads as TGTGCCAGCTCACACGGACAGAACTACGAGCAGTACTTC.

This clonotype occurred many times. The J gene is TRBJ2-3, the V gene TRBV7-2; D might be TRBD2 (7 bases). Trimming left V 6 bases short and J 3 bases short, with 16 bases between. The germline V gene has CDR1 SGHTA and CDR2 FQGNSA. This CDR3 is 15 amino acids long. The CDR3 coding sequence is TGTGCCAGCAGTCTAGGGGGGGGGCGAACAGATACGCAGTATTTT. The encoded protein is CASSLGGGRTDTQYF.

This clonotype showed up many times. This chain's CDR3 is CASSQGLGEAFF. The CDR3 nucleotides are TGCGCCAGCAGTCAGGGGCTGGGTGAAGCTTTCTTT. The chain couples TRBV10-1 to TRBJ1-1, with D tentatively TRBD1 (6 bases). This CDR3 region has 12 residues. The germline V gene encodes CDR1 WNHNN and CDR2 SYGVQD (reference sequence). V lost 5 bases to trimming and J lost 7 bases, with 11 bases between them.

This clonotype was seen more than once but under ten times. The V call is TRBV7-9, the J call TRBJ2-5; D is undetermined. CDR3 length equals 14 residues. CDR1 is SEHNR, CDR2 FQNEAQ, per germline (reference sequence). V was pared by 3 bases and J by 2 bases, with 10 bases between. The CDR3 DNA reads TGTGCCAGCAGCTTCGGCGACACTCAAGAGACCCAGTACTTC. Amino acid sequence: CASSFGDTQETQYF.

Comment on this clonotype: This may be a read error: a much more frequent sequence differs by one nucleotide. The CDR3 does not close with the conserved phenylalanine or tryptophan, likely indicating a read error. The V call is TRBV7-9, the J call TRBJ2-7, with 8 positions matching TRBD1. V dropped 5 bases and J dropped 7; count of bases not matched to a gene: 7. The CDR3 is 13 residues long. The germline V gene encodes CDR1 SEHNR and CDR2 FQNEAQ (reference sequence). The CDR3 sequence is CASSDPQGVEQYC. The CDR3 nucleotides read TGTGCCAGCAGCGACCCACAGGGGGTAGAGCAGTACTGC.

This clonotype was recorded at least ten times. The chain combines TRBV5-6 with TRBJ1-3; 7 bases line up with TRBD1. Germline CDR1 reads SGHDT; CDR2 reads YYEEEE. V lost 0 bases, J lost 3 bases, and 3 bases stayed unmatched. CDR3 length: 15 residues. CDR3 coding DNA: TGTGCCAGCAGCTTGGGGACAGGAGGTGGAAACACCATATATTTT. It translates to CASSLGTGGGNTIYF.

This clonotype showed up many times. This chain links TRBV7-8 with TRBJ1-1, with a possible D match to TRBD1 (5 bases). V was shortened by 2 bases and J by 7 bases, with 17 bases between the two germline ends. Germline-derived CDR1 and CDR2 are SGHVS and FQNEAQ. The CDR3 length is 15 residues. The CDR3, as DNA: TGTGCCAGCAGCTTAATTACAGGCCCCCCCGGTGAAGCTTTCTTT. It codes for CASSLITGPPGEAFF.

This clonotype appeared a few times. This chain connects TRBV10-3 to TRBJ2-7; 7 bases line up with TRBD2. This CDR3 has 12 residues. The junction had 6 bases not matched to a gene; V was cut back by 10 bases and J by 3 bases. Germline CDR1 is ENHRY and CDR2 is SYGVKD. In DNA form, the CDR3 reads TGTGCCACCGCCGGGACTAACTACGAGCAGTACTTC. Translating it yields CATAGTNYEQYF.

This clonotype was counted many times. The chain combines TRBV25-1 with TRBJ2-3; 8 bases line up with TRBD2. Germline values: CDR1 MGHDK, CDR2 SYGVNS. After removal of 3 bases from V and 0 bases from J, the junction contained 11 bases not matched to a gene. This CDR3 spans 18 amino acids. CDR3 nucleotides: TGTGCCAGCAGTGATTGGACTAGCTCTATCACTAGCACAGATACGCAGTATTTT. It yields the protein CASSDWTSSITSTDTQYF.

A few counts support this clonotype. The chain links TRBV6-6 to TRBJ2-7; TRBD1 matches 9 bases. This CDR3 spans 16 amino acids. Per the germline V gene, CDR1 is MNHNY and CDR2 is SVGAGI (reference sequence). The CDR3, as DNA: TGTGCCAGCAGCCCCAGTTCGCCCGACAGGGGGGGAATTCCGGGAGTG. It codes for CASSPSSPDRGGIPGV.

This clonotype was counted at least ten times. J is TRBJ2-7 and V is TRBV27; tentatively, D is TRBD2 (5 bases). This CDR3 is built from 17 residues. Germline V gene data show CDR1 as MNHEY and CDR2 as SMNVEV (reference sequence). V was clipped by 2 bases and J by 2 bases, with 19 bases between them. CDR3 residues: CASSLGFSGMNTYEQYF. CDR3 nucleotides: TGTGCCAGCAGTTTAGGCTTCAGCGGAATGAACACCTACGAGCAGTACTTC.

This clonotype has ten or more counts. The rearrangement uses TRBV7-8 and TRBJ2-1; no clear D. Germline CDR1 is SGHVS and CDR2 is FQNEAQ. V gave up 6 bases and J gave up 6 bases, with 18 bases separating them. The CDR3 totals 15 residues. CDR3 region: CASRPALRLGNEQFF. The DNA for the CDR3 is TGTGCCAGCAGACCTGCCCTGCGGCTTGGCAATGAGCAGTTCTTC. Looking up the rest from reference TRBV7-8 and TRBJ2-1 gives the full variable domain: GAGVSQSPRYKVAKRGQDVALRCDPISGHVSLFWYQQALGQGPEFLTYFQNEAQLDKSGLPSDRFFAERPEGSVSTLKIQRTQQEDSAVYLCASRPALRLGNEQFFGPGTRLTVL.

A note on this clonotype: A clone one base away is much larger, so this may be a read error. This sequence joins TRBV2 and TRBJ2-4; 9 positions agree with TRBD1. CDR3 size: 14 residues. CDR1 is SNHLY and CDR2 is FYNNEI in the germline V gene. V lost 8 bases, J lost 8 bases, and 10 bases stayed unmatched. This CDR3 reads CASGVGQGGYIQYF. Here the CDR3 DNA reads TGTGCCAGCGGTGTGGGACAGGGCGGGTACATTCAGTACTTC.

Ten or more counts support this clonotype. The genes are TRBV5-4 and TRBJ2-5; a possible D gene is TRBD2 (6 bases). CDR1 is SGHNT and CDR2 is YYREEE in the germline V gene (reference sequence). This CDR3 has 14 amino acids. V lost 4 bases and J 4 bases, leaving 14 bases between the germline ends. CDR3 sequence reads: CASSSRESGETQYF. CDR3 coding DNA: TGTGCCAGCAGCAGTCGGGAGTCCGGAGAGACCCAGTACTTC.